This T cell receptor (beta chain) emerged from a study of Graves' ophthalmopathy and Graves' hyperthyroidism. General study points: A model built from 13 signatures distinguished ophthalmopathy from stable hyperthyroidism with approximately 88% sensitivity and 81.08% specificity. Ophthalmopathy progression was predicted by the model at around 70% sensitivity and less than 80% specificity. Detection in blood was also observed for most expanded thyroid clonotypes above 0.001 frequency.

Every ophthalmopathy donor presented moderate-to-severe activity, CAS ≥3, NOSPECS ≥4 and duration under 3 months. Notes on this clonotype: Its antigen is not identified.

This CDR3 spans 12 amino acids. Deletions cut 4 bases from V and 0 bases from J, with 4 bases between. CDR1 and CDR2 from the germline V gene are SQVTM and ANQGSEA. The sequenced template was RNA, covering the TCR beta CDR3 region. First-round RT-PCR used HTBI primers; second-round multiplex PCR followed. Each CDR3 protein is one row after TCRdb ran MiXCR on the multiplex PCR reads. The data show over 40,000 distinct CDR3 sequences, 50% seen once. This TCR derives from an adult man with Graves' ophthalmopathy. V usage is TRBV29-1 and J usage is TRBJ2-1; no reliable D call. Input material: peripheral blood. This chain's CDR3 is CSVASSYNEQFF. For the CDR3, the DNA is TGCAGCGTTGCTAGCTCCTACAATGAGCAGTTCTTC.